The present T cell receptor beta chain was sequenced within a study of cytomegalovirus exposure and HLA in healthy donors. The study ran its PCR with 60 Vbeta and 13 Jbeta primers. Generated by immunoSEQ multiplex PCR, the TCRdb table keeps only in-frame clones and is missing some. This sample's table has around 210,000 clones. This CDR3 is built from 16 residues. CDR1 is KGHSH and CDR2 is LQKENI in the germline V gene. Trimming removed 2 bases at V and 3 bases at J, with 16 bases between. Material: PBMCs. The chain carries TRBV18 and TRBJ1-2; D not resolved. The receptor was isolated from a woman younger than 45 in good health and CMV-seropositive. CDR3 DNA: TGTGCCAGCTCACCAACTCAGGAGGTCCTACACTATGGCTACACCTTC. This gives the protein CASSPTQEVLHYGYTF.